This T cell receptor beta chain is drawn from a study of tissue T cells after allogeneic stem cell transplantation (dated by TCRdb to 2021 to 2024). Looking at the study overall: When multiple samples of a tissue existed, pathologist review of H&E sections prioritized samples with histologically apparent lymphocytes for sequencing. TCR beta repertoires were profiled across many tissues obtained from research autopsies of patients with and without GVHD, as well as in mouse models of GVHD. The human arm was conducted as a prospective observational study, and neither blinding nor randomization was performed.

Explained via the paper, the time point label denotes: human tissue collected at research (rapid) autopsy. For comparison, three non-HCT patients with other cancers were selected retrospectively, each having at least five GI tract samples and no known GI disease at death. Autopsy tissues, which were obtained after a median post-mortem interval of approximately 9.8 hours, included GI sites from esophagus to rectum, liver, skin and lymphoid organs including spleen. Autopsy specimens were bisected, with one portion flash-frozen in liquid nitrogen and the remainder formalin-fixed, and GI outer muscle layers were removed. To extract genomic DNA from frozen tissues, either the Mag-Bind Blood & Tissue DNA HDQ 96 Kit on a Chemagic 360 or the DNeasy Blood & Tissue Kit was used. Extracted DNA was further purified with the Genomic DNA Clean & Concentrator-25 kit because of concern about red blood cell contamination.

Libraries came from the immunoSEQ multiplex PCR assay. TCRbeta CDR3 sequencing was done by Adaptive Biotechnologies at survey depth, reporting CDR3 sequences, V/J genes, productive frequency and template counts. TCR beta CDR3 regions were amplified from genomic DNA rather than RNA. In the paper's pipeline: Jensen-Shannon divergence served to quantify pairwise repertoire overlap between tissues, with 0 meaning identical and 1 meaning complete divergence. Tissues were grouped by single-linkage agglomerative hierarchical clustering of pairwise JSD values, and the clustering results were shown as dendrograms. GLIPH2 was run on all patient samples with simulation_depth 1000, kmer_min_depth 3 and cdr3_length_cutoff 8, and groups with more than two unique CDR3s were retained. A standardized tissue-overlap score was calculated by extrapolating Jaccard GLIPH-group overlap across patients to a standard repertoire size of 1000 clones. Linear mixed-effect models, with tissue included as a fixed effect and individual included as a random effect, were used to assess associations of diversity with clinical or experimental variables. Sourced from immuneACCESS, this table was stored by TCRdb with only in-frame sequences that have V and J called. A share of the clones is absent; for the studies checked, an unresolved V gene accounts for under half, and the remainder has no known explanation. V and J calls and clone size are as listed in that table; D and trimming were resolved from the DNA. The sample has thousands of clones on record, roughly 60% of them singletons. The ten largest make up 21% of the sample.

There are 13 amino acids in the CDR3, from cysteine to phenylalanine inclusive. Only the CDR3 region is kept as DNA, spanning 39 bases read in frame from base 1. V loses 3 bases of germline sequence and J loses 5 bases, and the interval between the two ends is 10 bases. Taken from the germline V gene, the CDR1 and CDR2 loops are MNHNS and SASEGT. Notes on this clone: No antigen is known for it. Base qualities are missing; no much larger clone stands one base away.

The full study reports these points: The patient cohort was small and varied clinically, and sampling depth was recognized as a limitation. In both patients and mice, T cells from blood and spleen covered only a limited part of the TCR repertoire found in tissues. Only a few T cell clones appeared in more than one patient, yet motif-based clustering showed tissue-specific repertoire signatures that were shared between patients. Within patients, how anatomically similar tissues were was a major factor shaping TCR repertoire composition, regardless of disease or transplant status. Which tissue TCRs were alloreactive or antigen-specific was not determined in the study, and some of the clones might have been host cells that persisted. No blood samples were available for the non-GVHD comparator patients.

This chain joins TRBV6-1 to TRBJ2-5; a confident D gene designation cannot be given. The source of this sequence is a male donor at least 60 years old with lung cancer. Sequenced here: tissue from the jejunum, sampled at autopsy. The sequence in DNA is TGTGCCAGCAGTGACGGCGTCGGGGAGACCCAGTACTTC. Protein translation: CASSDGVGETQYF.